This T cell receptor beta chain is drawn from a study of blood T cell repertoires in COVID-19. The CDR3 sequence is 16 residues long. Trimming removed 4 bases from V and 0 bases from J, with 11 bases in between. The germline gives CDR1 SGHDT, CDR2 YYEEEE. Authors' analysis steps: Amplifying reference gene primers gave estimates of nucleated cell counts. Sequencing used immunoSEQ multiplex PCR; TCRdb keeps in-frame clones, though not all of them. V and J calls plus clone size are reproduced from that table; the DNA served to infer D and trimming. This sample has roughly 63,000 clones, with 89% found just once.

The chain recombines TRBV5-6 with TRBJ2-6; D might be TRBD2 (5 bases). Sequenced sample: peripheral blood. The sequence was collected from a man over 45 with active COVID-19. The DNA for the CDR3 is TGTGCCAGCAGCCGGGATGGCCTCTCTGGGGCCAACGTCCTGACTTTC. It specifies CASSRDGLSGANVLTF.